This TCR beta chain was sequenced during a study of long-term antiretroviral therapy in people with HIV (dated by TCRdb to 2021 to 2024). Notes on the research overall: The earliest samples were collected roughly a decade before the 2015 WHO recommendation for immediate ART, at a time when ART was usually postponed until CD4 counts fell. A retrospective serial study tested whether ART initiation and durable HIV suppression were associated with changes in peripheral blood TRB repertoire composition and diversity. A total of about 200 cryopreserved PBMC samples were contributed to the cohort by 30 adults with confirmed HIV infection, with samples collected serially over a mean of roughly six years (range 1-12). Of the 25 to 30 participants with HIV, about a dozen were female. No cross-contamination during QIAcube processing was seen in test extractions of a monoclonal T-cell line run alongside around 30 polyclonal samples.

Comments on this clone: Its binding antigen is unknown. Base qualities are missing; no much larger clone stands one base away.

The germline V gene (reference sequence) yields MNHEY for CDR1 and SMNVEV for CDR2. The CDR3 runs 12 residues from the cysteine to the phenylalanine. The DNA shown is the 36-base CDR3, in frame from base 1. Trimming at the junction amounts to 5 bases on V and 6 bases on J, and the germline ends lie 9 bases apart. Inclusion was restricted to participants for whom at least one PBMC sample before ART initiation and at least two post-ART samples were available. Treatment was received in the United States of America by all participants with HIV. Before DNA extraction, cryopreserved samples of roughly 1-10 million PBMC were thawed and washed. At the time of the earliest PBMC sample, participants with HIV were aged between roughly 23 and 60 years. Each participant contributed PBMC samples from 1-4 timepoints before ART initiation and 2-8 timepoints after ART initiation, with a median of 7 samples. For every participant, serial HIV viral load, CD4+ T-cell count, ART history and demographic data were obtained. Using a Qiagen kit on a QIAcube, genomic DNA was extracted from unsorted PBMC, with samples processed in batches of 12.

The investigation overall reported the following: Because cell numbers in pre-ART samples were limited, unsorted PBMC were profiled instead of sorted CD4+ and CD8+ T cells. A significant increase in TRB diversity was found to be associated with ART initiation, although TRB diversity was observed to remain significantly below that of transplant donor controls even after long-term ART. CDR3 length ranges in HIV repertoires were narrower than in controls, and network structure suggested an antigen-experienced repertoire with only a slight naive shift after ART. Inferences about post-ART repertoire changes are limited because no data were available on ART adherence, viral resistance or therapy changes. Expanded TRB clones identified before ART initiation dominated the repertoire at all time points, although this dominance fluctuated and declined in many PLHIV after ART. The samples span the years 2004 to 2017, and the ART regimens used at that time may not be as effective as current regimens. Because PBMC availability was limited, only the TCR beta chain was sequenced, with no alpha chain pairing.

Sequencing of the TRB variable region was done with the immunoSEQ hsTCRB v3.0 assay at survey level resolution. The targeted TRB sequencing depth was roughly 40,000-50,000 T-cell genomes per sample. An Illumina MiSeq with a v3 150-cycle kit was used to sequence the pooled TRB libraries. The study's processing was this. Repertoire analysis was run in R within a reproducible Nextflow workflow that covered QC, data transformation and analysis. LymphoSeq2, an R package for AIRR-Seq data exploration, was used to implement custom analyses. After excluding a few samples that yielded fewer than 5000 total TRB sequences, approximately 180 HIV repertoires remained for analysis. Among the roughly 200 retained HIV repertoires, 55 to 65 were collected before ART initiation and 120 to 140 were collected after ART initiation. Each repertoire was downsampled to 5000 TRB nucleotide sequences, and summary statistics were averaged across 100 downsampling iterations. Only TRB sequences with CDR3 regions of at least seven amino acids were retained for analysis. A Shannon entropy-derived clonality score and the Gini coefficient were used to measure diversity. In repertoire networks, the top 5000 CDR3 amino acid sequences were linked whenever an edit distance of one separated two sequences. For TRB CDR3 amino acid sequences, GLIPH2 was used to predict antigen specificity groups and MHC restriction. To flag known associations with CMV, EBV, HIV or tissue antigens, CDR3 amino acid sequences were compared against VDJdb and McPAS-TCR. Pre-ART, post-ART and control groups were compared with Wilcoxon signed-rank tests and Holm-Bonferroni correction. The source is immuneACCESS, and TCRdb retained only in-frame sequences with V and J called. Part of the clones is not carried over; for the studies checked, unresolved V genes explain less than half of this, and the remainder is unexplained. Clonal size and the V and J genes are those of that table, whereas D and trimming came from the DNA. In this sample the table shows around 20,000 clones, more than 75% of which occur a single time. The ten largest clonotypes hold 3.3% of the sample.

The V gene is TRBV27 and the J gene is TRBJ2-3; TRBD1 is a possible D gene, resting on 6 matching bases. This TCR came from a woman between 50 and 59 years old with HIV. The source material was unsorted PBMCs, sampled 2.6 years after starting antiretroviral therapy. In nucleotides, the sequence is TGTGCCAGCAGTCAACAGGGTGATACGCAGTATTTT. Its amino acids are CASSQQGDTQYF.